One and the same sample provided the 29 T cell receptor beta chains below, sequenced in a study of beta chain features in type 1 diabetes (dated by TCRdb to the late 2010s). The library was made by the immunoSEQ multiplex PCR assay. The entire isolated RNA was reverse transcribed using the High Capacity cDNA Reverse Transcription Kit, and thus expressed TCRB transcripts were sequenced. TCRdb provides this immuneACCESS table in a form limited to in-frame rearrangements. Some clones are lacking; in checked studies, under half of them reflect an unresolved V gene, and why the rest are absent is not known. The sample table contains some 150,000 clones; only one count was recorded for about 50% of them. Roughly 0.43% of the sample belongs to the ten largest clones. Sequencing input: Tregs from blood. The sample's cell subset or site label, decoded: regulatory CD4+ T cells. These receptors originate from a man aged 18 to 29 in good health.

This clone occurred a few times. The chain joins TRBV29-1 to TRBJ2-7; TRBD2 aligns across 8 bases. The CDR3 has 15 residues. Germline CDR1 SQVTM, CDR2 ANQGSEA. J gave up 7 bases and V 6 bases, and 17 bases lay outside the gene matches. The CDR3, as DNA: TGCAGCGTACAGAGCGGGAGCGAGGTAGGACCAGAGCAGTACTTC. It codes for CSVQSGSEVGPEQYF.

The chain carries TRBV19 and TRBJ1-2; no clear D. The germline gives CDR1 LNHDA, CDR2 SQIVND (reference sequence). The CDR3 covers 13 residues. Trimming left V 7 bases short and J 5 bases short, with 14 bases between. The CDR3 loop is CASMAQALYGYTF. The CDR3 coding sequence is TGTGCCAGTATGGCGCAGGCGTTATATGGCTACACCTTC.

The rearrangement links TRBV6-5 to TRBJ2-7; 7 bases fit TRBD2. The CDR3 covers 15 residues. CDR1 is MNHEY, CDR2 SVGAGI, per germline. Germline trimming cut 5 bases from V and 2 bases from J; bases unmatched to any gene: 9. CDR3 bases: TGTGCCAGCAGTGTCGGGGGGACTGGAGCCTACGAGCAGTACTTC. This codes for CASSVGGTGAYEQYF.

In its sample, this clone was seen once. The chain has TRBV28 and TRBJ2-7; D is perhaps TRBD1 (5 bases). V lost 1 base and J lost 2, with 12 bases in between. The CDR3 is 15 residues long. Germline V CDR1 and CDR2: MDHEN, SYDVKM. The CDR3 nucleotides are TGTGCCAGCAGTTTATTAGGCTGGGGCACCTACGAGCAGTACTTC. Translated, it gives CASSLLGWGTYEQYF.

This clone was seen a few times. V gene TRBV28 combines with J gene TRBJ1-1, with 9 bases lining up with TRBD1. The CDR3 spans 15 residues. After removal of 4 bases from V and 5 bases from J, the junction contained 8 bases not matched to a gene. Germline values: CDR1 MDHEN, CDR2 SYDVKM. The CDR3 region is CASSSLGQGWTEAFF. The CDR3 coding sequence is TGTGCCAGCAGTTCCTTGGGACAGGGTTGGACTGAAGCTTTCTTT.

The rearrangement uses TRBV7-2 and TRBJ1-2; D may be TRBD1 (5 bases). V lost 6 bases, J lost 5 bases, and 16 bases lay in between. CDR1 and CDR2 (germline): SGHTA, FQGNSA. The CDR3 runs to 14 residues. Written as DNA, the CDR3 is TGTGCCAGCAGTGTTGCGGGACGAGAGTATGGCTACACCTTC. Encoded protein: CASSVAGREYGYTF.

This clone occurred a few times. This rearrangement joins TRBV18 to TRBJ1-3; possible D gene TRBD1, 5 bases. Trimming stripped 3 bases from V and 0 bases from J, with 12 bases between. The CDR3 extends over 16 amino acids. CDR1 KGHSH and CDR2 LQKENI come from the germline V gene. In DNA, the CDR3 is TGTGCCAGCTCACCCAAGACAGACCCCTCTGGAAACACCATATATTTT. Encoded protein: CASSPKTDPSGNTIYF.

The gene calls are TRBV25-1 and TRBJ1-1, with D possibly TRBD1 on 6 matching bases. In germline, CDR1 is MGHDK, CDR2 SYGVNS. Trimming pared 0 bases from V and 0 bases from J, leaving 11 bases between. The CDR3 spans 16 residues. The CDR3 protein is CASSEYSQGLNTEAFF. For the CDR3, the DNA is TGTGCCAGCAGTGAATATAGTCAGGGGCTGAACACTGAAGCTTTCTTT.

The rearrangement links TRBV5-1 to TRBJ2-1, with D perhaps matching TRBD2 (5 bases). The germline V gene has CDR1 SGHRS and CDR2 YFSETQ. V was shortened by 5 bases and J by 8 bases, with 23 bases between the two germline ends. The CDR3 spans 16 residues. CDR3 DNA: TGCGCCAGCAGTTCCCTTCACACTAGGCTTCGCGATGAGCAGTTCTTC. Translation gives CASSSLHTRLRDEQFF.

The gene calls are TRBV9 and TRBJ2-1, with 8 bases identical to TRBD1. The CDR3 runs to 14 residues. The germline CDR1 and CDR2 sequences are SGDLS and YYNGEE. V was clipped by 4 bases and J by 5 bases; unmatched bases: 5. CDR3 coding DNA: TGTGCCAGCAGCATAGGGACAGGAGACAATGAGCAGTTCTTC. This codes for CASSIGTGDNEQFF.

The V gene is TRBV5-4, the J gene TRBJ2-2; 7 bases are shared with TRBD2. The CDR3 is 16 amino acids. V shed 4 bases, J shed 6 bases, and the junction held 12 bases outside the gene matches. Germline loops: CDR1 SGHNT, CDR2 YYREEE (reference sequence). The DNA of the CDR3 is TGTGCCAGCAGCCCTGGGCGGGGGACTAACGCCGGGGAGCTGTTTTTT. Residues: CASSPGRGTNAGELFF.

This clone has just a few counts. This chain uses TRBV30 with TRBJ1-5; D is perhaps TRBD1 (5 bases). The CDR3 contains 15 residues. Germline V lookup: CDR1 GTSNPN, CDR2 SVGIG (reference sequence). The V end lost 0 bases, the J end lost 7 bases, and 16 bases lay between the germline ends. The CDR3 DNA reads as TGTGCCTGGAGTGTAGACAGTAGAGTTGGACAGCCCCAGCATTTT. This sequence encodes CAWSVDSRVGQPQHF.

V is TRBV11-2 and J is TRBJ2-4, with a tentative D call TRBD1 (5 bases). CDR1 and CDR2 from the germline V gene are SGHAT and FQNNGV. Trimming pared 5 bases from V and 0 bases from J, leaving 8 bases between. The CDR3 has 14 residues. The CDR3 DNA reads TGTGCCAGCAGCCGGACACTAGCCAAAAACATTCAGTACTTC. Protein sequence: CASSRTLAKNIQYF.

V usage is TRBV7-2 and J usage is TRBJ2-7; a possible D gene is TRBD2 (5 bases). This CDR3 comprises 14 residues. V was trimmed by 5 bases and J by 3 bases, leaving 14 bases between them. Germline CDR1 SGHTA, CDR2 FQGNSA. CDR3: CASSEDSLLYEQYF. CDR3 bases: TGTGCCAGCAGCGAGGACTCCCTTCTCTACGAGCAGTACTTC. The whole variable domain, filled in from reference TRBV7-2 and TRBJ2-7, reads GAGVSQSPSNKVTEKGKDVELRCDPISGHTALYWYRQSLGQGLEFLIYFQGNSAPDKSGLPSDRFSAERTGGSVSTLTIQRTQQEDSAVYLCASSEDSLLYEQYFGPGTRLTVT.

CDR3 DNA: TGTGCCAGCAGCTTGGATAGACAGACCGGGGAGCTGTTTTTT. Protein: CASSLDRQTGELFF. J is TRBJ2-2 and V is TRBV5-4; D possibly corresponds to TRBD1 (5 bases). Per the germline V gene, CDR1 is SGHNT and CDR2 is YYREEE (reference sequence). This CDR3 is built from 14 residues. Between the trimmed V and J ends, which lost 0 bases and 5 bases, there was a span of 8 bases.

V is TRBV5-1 and J is TRBJ1-1, with D perhaps TRBD1 (5 bases). This CDR3 spans 14 amino acids. The germline V gene encodes CDR1 SGHRS and CDR2 YFSETQ. V was clipped by 5 bases and J by 4 bases, with 15 bases between them. The CDR3 nucleotides read TGCGCCAGCAGGGAGTCTGGACAATCCACTGAAGCTTTCTTT. Translation gives CASRESGQSTEAFF.

V and J are TRBV28 and TRBJ2-2; 15 positions match TRBD2. With 3 bases clipped from V and 7 bases from J, the junction kept 6 bases outside the gene matches. The germline V gene has CDR1 MDHEN and CDR2 SYDVKM. CDR3 length: 17 residues. In DNA, the CDR3 is TGTGCCAGCAGTTTTGCGGGACTAGCGGGAGGTATCGGGGAGCTGTTTTTT. This gives the protein CASSFAGLAGGIGELFF.

The J gene is TRBJ2-3, the V gene TRBV5-1; D is possibly TRBD2 (6 bases). Germline V gives CDR1 SGHRS, CDR2 YFSETQ. This CDR3 comprises 13 residues. V was clipped by 4 bases and J by 8 bases, with 14 bases between them. CDR3: CASSRSDGGTQYF. Written as DNA, the CDR3 is TGCGCCAGCAGCCGCTCTGACGGGGGTACGCAGTATTTT.

This clone was picked up a small number of times. The rearrangement joins TRBV13 to TRBJ2-7; a possible D gene is TRBD1 (6 bases). V was clipped by 6 bases and J by 1 base, with 10 bases between them. Germline CDR1 is PRHDT and CDR2 is FYEKMQ (reference sequence). The CDR3 length is 13 residues. The CDR3 DNA reads TGTGCCAGCAGACCTACAGGGTCCTACGAGCAGTACTTC. It translates to CASRPTGSYEQYF.

This rearrangement joins TRBV25-1 to TRBJ1-6; weak D call: TRBD1 (5 bases). Germline V gene lookup returns CDR1 MGHDK and CDR2 SYGVNS. The CDR3 is 12 amino acids. Trimming took 6 bases from V and 6 from J, leaving 6 bases between them. CDR3 in DNA: TGTGCCAGCAGACAGGTTAATTCACCCCTCCACTTT. This encodes CASRQVNSPLHF.

There are a few counts of this clone. The gene calls are TRBV29-1 and TRBJ1-2; D is perhaps TRBD1 (5 bases). Germline CDR1 SQVTM, CDR2 ANQGSEA. V dropped 6 bases and J dropped 2 bases, with 13 bases sitting between them. The CDR3 length is 13 residues. The CDR3 coding sequence is TGCAGCGTGGTAGGGGCCTCAAACTATGGCTACACCTTC. Its protein product is CSVVGASNYGYTF.

This clone was counted only a few times. The chain employs TRBV5-1 and TRBJ2-3; D is unresolved. The V and J ends lost 6 bases and 2 bases respectively, with 13 bases between them. This CDR3 has 14 amino acids. Germline values: CDR1 SGHRS, CDR2 YFSETQ. The CDR3 DNA sequence: TGCGCCAGCAATGCCGGTTTATTCACAGATACGCAGTATTTT. It encodes CASNAGLFTDTQYF.

V and J are TRBV5-1 and TRBJ2-1; 12 bases match TRBD2. The V and J ends lost 3 bases and 7 bases, in that order; junction bases with no gene match: 8. Germline lookup yields CDR1 SGHRS and CDR2 YFSETQ. CDR3 length equals 16 residues. The CDR3 here is CASSSNLAGGPNEQFF. DNA of the CDR3: TGCGCCAGCAGCTCGAACCTAGCGGGGGGGCCGAATGAGCAGTTCTTC.

The chain recombines TRBV7-8 with TRBJ2-2; 12 nucleotides match TRBD1. The CDR3 sequence is 19 residues long. With 5 bases clipped from V and 7 bases from J, the junction kept 17 bases outside the gene matches. CDR1 and CDR2 (germline): SGHVS, FQNEAQ. As DNA, the CDR3 is TGTGCCAGCAGCCAGAGGGCGCTCCGGGACAGGGGGCTCGGCGGGGAGCTGTTTTTT. It is translated as CASSQRALRDRGLGGELFF.

This clone was counted a single time. The V call is TRBV19, the J call TRBJ2-2; 11 nucleotides agree with TRBD2. This CDR3 has 16 amino acids. V gave up 6 bases and J gave up 2 bases; unmatched junction bases: 5. Germline CDR1 and CDR2: LNHDA and SQIVND (reference sequence). In DNA, the CDR3 is TGTGCCAGTAGACGACTAGCGGGAAGTAACACCGGGGAGCTGTTTTTT. This translates into CASRRLAGSNTGELFF.

The chain recombines TRBV19 with TRBJ2-5; D is perhaps TRBD2 (7 bases). The V end was cut by 6 bases, the J end by 6 bases, with 17 bases between. CDR1 and CDR2 from the germline V gene are LNHDA and SQIVND (reference sequence). The CDR3 totals 14 residues. The CDR3, as DNA: TGTGCCAGTAGCGGCGGGGGCCTATCAAAGACCCAGTACTTC. Protein product: CASSGGGLSKTQYF.

The V call is TRBV6-6, the J call TRBJ2-1, with 9 nucleotides matching TRBD2. The V gene's germline CDR1 is MNHNY and CDR2 SVGAGI (reference sequence). Germline trimming cut 5 bases from V and 1 base from J; bases unmatched to any gene: 6. The CDR3 spans 16 residues. The CDR3 loop reads CASSPAGGASYNEQFF. For the CDR3, the DNA is TGTGCCAGCAGTCCCGCGGGGGGGGCTTCCTACAATGAGCAGTTCTTC.

The chain is built from TRBV5-1 and TRBJ2-1, with a weak D call TRBD2 (6 bases). The germline gives CDR1 SGHRS, CDR2 YFSETQ. The CDR3 has 17 amino acids. Trimming took 0 bases from V and 5 from J, leaving 18 bases between them. The CDR3 loop is CASSLAVGTGVNNEQFF. The CDR3 DNA is TGCGCCAGCAGCTTGGCCGTTGGAACGGGGGTGAACAATGAGCAGTTCTTC.

The sample holds a few counts of this clone. V usage is TRBV25-1 and J usage is TRBJ2-2; 7 nucleotides line up with TRBD2. CDR3 size: 16 residues. The germline gives CDR1 MGHDK, CDR2 SYGVNS. With V trimmed by 2 bases and J by 0 bases, 3 bases remained unmatched. The DNA of the CDR3 is TGTGCCAGCAGTGAAGTGCGGGGGTCGAACACCGGGGAGCTGTTTTTT. Amino acids: CASSEVRGSNTGELFF.